This T cell receptor (beta chain) is drawn from a study of T cells in Graves' hyperthyroidism and ophthalmopathy. Notes on the study in general: Peripheral blood also featured most of the thyroid clonotypes expanded above 0.001.

V lost 10 bases and J lost 6; bases outside the gene matches: 8. Germline loops: CDR1 WSHSY, CDR2 SAAADI. The CDR3 consists of 13 residues. As to this clonotype: Its antigen is still unknown.

Amplified TCR beta CDR3 regions came from RNA transcripts. The HTBI primer set was used in a first-round RT-PCR of the TCR CDR3. TCRdb redid the calling of the multiplex PCR reads with MiXCR, one entry per CDR3 protein. The table records a few hundred thousand distinct CDR3 sequences, approximately 13% of them present only once. Fresh peripheral blood, about 9.9 ml, yielded the PBMCs. The receptor was derived from a man aged 25-40 years with Graves' hyperthyroidism that later progressed to Graves' ophthalmopathy. The V and J genes are TRBV10-2 and TRBJ2-2; the match to TRBD2 covers 7 bases. The specimen was blood. Here the CDR3 DNA reads TGCGCCACCGGGGACTATCACGCCGGGGAGCTGTTTTTT. This translates into CATGDYHAGELFF.